The T cell receptor (beta chain) under discussion was sequenced for a study of OX40 agonist ivuxolimab in advanced cancers. This clone was counted a single time. The CDR3 contains 15 residues. V lost 1 base to trimming and J lost 7 bases; unmatched junction nucleotides: 3. Looked up from germline, CDR1 is KGHSH and CDR2 is LQKENI. The data were produced by immunoSEQ multiplex PCR, yet TCRdb's version contains in-frame clones alone and is incomplete. The sample shows around 67,000 clones, 75% to 85% of them seen only once. The rearrangement links TRBV18 to TRBJ1-6; 8 bases line up with TRBD1. This TCR came from an adult with an advanced solid tumor such as melanoma, head and neck, liver or kidney cancer. Sample: CD4+ or CD8+ T cells sorted from blood, taken in a trial of the OX40 agonist ivuxolimab. CDR3 nucleotides: TGTGCCAGCTCACCACTTGGACAGGGCAATTCACCCCTCCACTTT. This sequence encodes CASSPLGQGNSPLHF. Full variable domain (missing parts from reference TRBV18 and TRBJ1-6): NAGVMQNPRHLVRRRGQEARLRCSPMKGHSHVYWYRQLPEEGLKFMVYLQKENIIDESGMPKERFSAEFPKEGPSILRIQQVVRGDSAAYFCASSPLGQGNSPLHFGNGTRLTVT.